This is a list of T cell receptor beta chains from one sample in a study of CD8+CD57+ T cells in acquired aplastic anemia. TCRdb re-called the reads through MiXCR, storing one row per CDR3 protein. The table records 400,000 to 450,000 distinct CDR3 sequences, 60% to 80% of them present only once. The specimen sequenced was sorted CD4+, CD8+, or CD8+CD57+ T cells (not recorded which) from PBMCs. These receptors were taken from a human donor in good health, serving as a control. Both conserved end residues are part of each CDR3. The D gene is left open where the match is weak. Rows give clone size only sometimes, using once, few, many, or a class for an expanded clone.

V	D	size	J	DNA	CDR3
TRBV7-2	-	many	TRBJ2-3	TGTGCCAGCAGCCAAGGGGCTGCCACAGATACGCAGTATTTT	CASSQGAATDTQYF
TRBV7-8	-	many	TRBJ1-2	TGTGCCAGCAGCCTAAGTGTTGCAGGTCCTTATGGCTACACCTTC	CASSLSVAGPYGYTF
TRBV7-9	TRBD2	-	TRBJ2-7	TGTGCCACCAGCAGGCGGGGGACTAGTCTCGAGACGTACTTC	CATSRRGTSLETYF
TRBV12-3/TRBV12-4	-	many	TRBJ1-3	TGTGCCAGCCCGGGACGGAACTCTGGAAACACCATATATTTT	CASPGRNSGNTIYF
TRBV15	-	-	TRBJ2-3	TGTGCCACCAGCGATGTAGGGGTCGACCCTAGAGATACGCAGTATTTT	CATSDVGVDPRDTQYF
TRBV7-7	-	many	TRBJ1-3	TGTGCCAGCAGCTTAGGAGGAGGAAACACCATATATTTT	CASSLGGGNTIYF
TRBV12-5	TRBD1	-	TRBJ2-1	TGTGCTAGTGGTCTACAGGGGTCATACAATGAGCAGTTCTTC	CASGLQGSYNEQFF
TRBV9	-	-	TRBJ1-2	TGTGCCAGCAGCCCAGCGGGAAACACCATATGTTTTGGCTTC	CASSPAGNTICFGF
TRBV6-5	TRBD1	-	TRBJ1-6	TGTGCCAGCGGCGGAACAGGGGAAAACTTCTATAATTCACCCCTCCACTTT	CASGGTGENFYNSPLHF
TRBV19	-	-	TRBJ2-3	TGTGCCAGTAGCATCACAAGAGACCCAGATACGCAGTATTTT	CASSITRDPDTQYF
TRBV7-9	-	-	TRBJ1-2	TGTGCCGGGAGCGGCAAGGGTGACTACACCTTC	CAGSGKGDYTF
TRBV7-3	-	-	TRBJ1-1	TGTGCCAGCAGCTCAGGCGGCAAAGAGCACTCTGACGCTTTCTTT	CASSSGGKEHSDAFF
TRBV5-1	-	once	TRBJ1-1	TGTGCCAGCAGAGGACTGGAGGCTGAAGCTTTCTTT	CASRGLEAEAFF
TRBV5-4	-	-	TRBJ2-1	TGTGCCAGCAGGAGCGCAGGAGCGGGGACAGGTGAGCAGTTCTTC	CASRSAGAGTGEQFF